This T cell receptor beta chain was recorded in a study of response to subunit inactivated influenza vaccine. Trimming pared 3 bases from V and 0 bases from J, leaving 15 bases between. The CDR3 is 15 amino acids. Germline values: CDR1 DFQATT, CDR2 SNEGSKA (reference sequence). TCRdb re-derived calls from the RT-PCR reads in MiXCR, one entry per CDR3 protein. Altogether about 540,000 distinct CDR3 sequences are present, roughly 25% being singletons, with the ten largest covering around 2.8%. The table lists this clonotype with a few counts. These records were also assigned to another study, of T cells expressing NK-cell markers. That work states: 5'RACE template switching built TCR beta cDNA with unique molecular identifiers.

The starting material was CD4+ T cells sorted from PBMCs, obtained roughly 13 days after vaccination. This clonotype was obtained from a man aged 50-60 years who received an inactivated influenza vaccine. The chain recombines TRBV20-1 with TRBJ2-7; tentatively, D is TRBD2 (5 bases). The CDR3 here is CSASMTGMFSYEQYF. The CDR3 DNA sequence: TGCAGTGCTAGTATGACGGGAATGTTCTCCTACGAGCAGTACTTC.